This is a list of T cell receptor beta chains from one sample in a study of T-cell reconstitution after alpha-beta-depleted transplantation in children. TCRdb redid the calling of the PCR reads with MiXCR, one entry per CDR3 protein. The sample has hundreds of thousands of distinct CDR3 sequences, approximately 19% seen once. The sequencing here drew on PBMCs, mostly from graft donor cells, taken 360 days after TCRalphabeta/CD19-depleted stem cell transplant. These receptors all come from a male patient between 2 and 9 years old who had a stem cell transplant for acute lymphoblastic leukemia, so the T cells may come from the graft donor. The CDR3 runs from the conserved cysteine through the conserved F or W. A D gene is named only where the DNA matches it firmly. Not every row has a clone size; where given, it reads once, few, many or a size class.

>TRBJ1-5|TRBV29-1|NA|NA
CSVAQARNQPQHF
TGCAGCGTTGCACAGGCGCGCAATCAGCCCCAGCATTTT
>TRBJ2-7|TRBV6-5|few|NA
CASISRGSYEQYF
TGTGCCAGCATATCTCGGGGTAGCTACGAGCAGTACTTC
>TRBJ2-1|TRBV19|NA|TRBD2
CASRRGGGAYNEQFF
TGTGCCAGTAGGAGAGGCGGGGGGGCCTACAATGAGCAGTTCTTC
>TRBJ2-7|TRBV3-1|NA|TRBD1
CASSRATGGAPTYEQYF
TGTGCCAGCAGCCGGGCGACAGGGGGAGCCCCAACCTACGAGCAGTACTTC
>TRBJ1-2|TRBV20-1|few|NA
CSARESGGAIYGYTF
TGCAGTGCTAGAGAGTCGGGGGGCGCGATCTATGGCTACACCTTC
>TRBJ1-6|TRBV7-9|NA|TRBD1
CASSRDRERQPLHF
TGTGCCAGCAGTCGGGACAGGGAGCGCCAACCCCTCCACTTT
>TRBJ2-1|TRBV5-1|NA|TRBD2
CASSLDGTSNDEQFF
TGCGCCAGCAGCTTGGACGGGACTAGCAACGATGAGCAGTTCTTC
>TRBJ2-2|TRBV7-2|few|NA
CASSLEAAKNTGELFF
TGTGCCAGCAGCTTAGAAGCTGCAAAAAACACCGGGGAGCTGTTTTTT
>TRBJ2-2|TRBV6-1|NA|TRBD2
CASSGLAIGELFF
TGTGCCAGCTCGGGACTAGCTATCGGGGAGCTGTTTTTT
>TRBJ1-1|TRBV30|NA|NA
CASTRWGTEAFF
TGTGCCTCAACGCGGTGGGGCACTGAAGCTTTCTTT
>TRBJ2-2|TRBV12-3/TRBV12-4|many|TRBD1
CASRRTGGASGELFF
TGTGCCAGCAGGAGGACAGGGGGCGCATCCGGGGAGCTGTTTTTT
>TRBJ1-5|TRBV5-5|few|NA
CASSYRGSLAQNQPQHF
TGTGCCAGCAGCTACCGGGGATCCCTCGCGCAAAATCAGCCCCAGCATTTT
>TRBJ2-1|TRBV12-3/TRBV12-4|NA|TRBD2
CASSPGTTVGNEQFF
TGTGCCAGCAGTCCCGGGACTACCGTGGGAAATGAGCAGTTCTTC
>TRBJ2-7|TRBV11-2|NA|NA
CASSSLGGDSRGSYEQYF
TGTGCCAGCAGCTCGCTCGGAGGAGACAGTAGGGGGTCCTACGAGCAGTACTTC
>TRBJ2-1|TRBV2|few|NA
CATPPSSYNEQFF
TGTGCCACCCCTCCTAGCTCCTACAATGAGCAGTTCTTC
>TRBJ1-2|TRBV10-3|few|NA
CAISDAAGDYGYTF
TGTGCCATCAGTGATGCCGCAGGGGACTATGGCTACACCTTC
>TRBJ2-7|TRBV12-3/TRBV12-4|many|NA
CASSHVAGTNEQYF
TGTGCCAGCAGTCATGTGGCCGGGACGAACGAGCAGTACTTC
>TRBJ2-1|TRBV7-2|few|NA
CASTRGASYNEQFF
TGTGCCAGCACCCGGGGGGCCTCCTACAATGAGCAGTTCTTC
>TRBJ2-7|TRBV7-9|few|NA
CASRSRAYEQYF
TGTGCCAGCAGATCCCGGGCTTACGAGCAGTACTTC
>TRBJ2-7|TRBV6-1|many|TRBD2
CASHGGTSSYEQYF
TGTGCCAGCCATGGTGGGACTAGCTCCTACGAGCAGTACTTC
>TRBJ1-4|TRBV6-1|few|NA
CASSSVWALVPVKLFF
TGTGCCAGCAGCTCTGTCTGGGCGTTGGTTCCCGTAAAACTGTTTTTT
>TRBJ2-1|TRBV12-3/TRBV12-4|few|TRBD2
CASRSTSGGVNEQFF
TGTGCCAGCAGAAGCACTAGCGGGGGGGTTAATGAGCAGTTCTTC
>TRBJ2-6|TRBV12-3/TRBV12-4|NA|NA
CASSLVGPGANVLTF
TGTGCCAGCAGTTTAGTGGGCCCTGGGGCCAACGTCCTGACTTTC
>TRBJ2-7|TRBV29-1|few|NA
CSVEGGHLPGEQYF
TGCAGCGTTGAGGGGGGACACCTACCGGGGGAGCAGTACTTC
>TRBJ2-7|TRBV12-3/TRBV12-4|few|TRBD1
CASRPSGGADEQYF
TGTGCCAGCAGACCATCAGGGGGCGCAGACGAGCAGTACTTC
>TRBJ2-7|TRBV29-1|NA|NA
CSVESTGIHEQYF
TGCAGCGTTGAGTCAACAGGGATCCACGAGCAGTACTTC
>TRBJ2-2|TRBV12-3/TRBV12-4|NA|NA
CASKRRDLNTGELFF
TGTGCCAGCAAGCGCCGGGACCTAAACACCGGGGAGCTGTTTTTT
>TRBJ2-1|TRBV4-2|NA|TRBD2
CATSLYTSGVSSYNEQFF
TGTGCCACCTCATTGTATACTAGCGGGGTGAGCTCCTACAATGAGCAGTTCTTC
>TRBJ2-2|TRBV7-3|few|NA
CASSLAGTGELFF
TGTGCCAGCAGCTTAGCCGGGACCGGGGAGCTGTTTTTT
>TRBJ2-3|TRBV12-3/TRBV12-4|NA|NA
CASSFLQGGNTQYF
TGTGCCAGCAGTTTTCTTCAGGGAGGAAATACGCAGTATTTT
>TRBJ1-5|TRBV3-1|few|TRBD1
CASSQDHRGDQPQHF
TGTGCCAGCAGCCAAGATCACAGGGGGGATCAGCCCCAGCATTTT
>TRBJ2-5|TRBV7-8|NA|TRBD2
CASSLVSLAGANQETQYF
TGTGCCAGCAGCTTAGTGAGTCTAGCGGGAGCTAATCAAGAGACCCAGTACTTC
>TRBJ2-5|TRBV20-1|few|TRBD1
CSAREENAMGQRETQYF
TGCAGTGCTAGAGAGGAGAACGCCATGGGACAGCGTGAGACCCAGTACTTC
>TRBJ2-1|TRBV29-1|few|TRBD2
CSVDRTSGRNEQFF
TGCAGCGTTGATAGGACTAGCGGGAGAAATGAGCAGTTCTTC
>TRBJ1-5|TRBV13|once|TRBD1
CASKAGRGGNQPQHF
TGTGCCTCCAAGGCGGGCAGGGGGGGCAATCAGCCCCAGCATTTT
>TRBJ2-7|TRBV24-1|few|TRBD1
CATSADRGSYEQYF
TGTGCCACCAGCGCTGACAGGGGCTCCTACGAGCAGTACTTC
>TRBJ2-3|TRBV6-2/TRBV6-3|many|NA
CASSYKPDTQYF
TGTGCCAGCAGTTATAAACCAGATACGCAGTATTTT
>TRBJ1-1|TRBV20-1|NA|TRBD1
CSASRDRGRAEAFF
TGCAGTGCTTCCCGGGACAGGGGGCGAGCTGAAGCTTTCTTT
>TRBJ2-5|TRBV10-2|NA|NA
CASSELLGLRETQYF
TGCGCCAGCAGTGAGTTGCTAGGGCTCCGGGAGACCCAGTACTTC
>TRBJ2-3|TRBV20-1|NA|TRBD1
CSATTGGRLLGTDTQYF
TGCAGTGCTACCACAGGGGGCCGCCTGTTGGGCACAGATACGCAGTATTTT
>TRBJ2-1|TRBV5-1|many|NA
CASSVTYNEQFF
TGCGCCAGCAGCGTAACCTACAATGAGCAGTTCTTC
>TRBJ2-3|TRBV7-6|NA|NA
CAVNRGAGTDTQYF
TGTGCCGTGAATCGGGGTGCTGGTACAGATACGCAGTATTTT
>TRBJ2-3|TRBV4-2|NA|TRBD2
CASSRMAGVAADTQYF
TGTGCCAGCAGCCGGATGGCGGGGGTGGCGGCAGATACGCAGTATTTT
>TRBJ2-2|TRBV7-2|few|NA
CASSRDGIYTGELFF
TGTGCCAGCAGCCGGGACGGGATTTACACCGGGGAGCTGTTTTTT
>TRBJ2-2|TRBV7-9|NA|TRBD1
CASSESRDRSLTGELFF
TGTGCCAGCAGCGAGTCCCGGGACAGATCCTTAACCGGGGAGCTGTTTTTT
>TRBJ2-1|TRBV20-1|NA|TRBD2
CSARGSSGRAINEQFF
TGCAGTGCTAGAGGATCCAGCGGGAGGGCCATCAATGAGCAGTTCTTC
>TRBJ1-5|TRBV5-1|few|NA
CASSLVGDSNQPQHF
TGCGCCAGCAGCTTGGTAGGGGATAGCAATCAGCCCCAGCATTTT
>TRBJ2-7|TRBV25-1|few|TRBD2
CASSVTSGANSYEQYF
TGTGCCAGCAGTGTGACTAGCGGGGCTAATTCCTACGAGCAGTACTTC
>TRBJ2-3|TRBV12-3/TRBV12-4|few|TRBD1
CASSPRDRITDTQYF
TGTGCCAGCAGCCCCCGGGACAGGATAACAGATACGCAGTATTTT
>TRBJ1-2|TRBV21-1|NA|NA
CASLPGAVGYTF
TGTGCCAGCCTCCCTGGGGCGGTTGGCTACACCTTC